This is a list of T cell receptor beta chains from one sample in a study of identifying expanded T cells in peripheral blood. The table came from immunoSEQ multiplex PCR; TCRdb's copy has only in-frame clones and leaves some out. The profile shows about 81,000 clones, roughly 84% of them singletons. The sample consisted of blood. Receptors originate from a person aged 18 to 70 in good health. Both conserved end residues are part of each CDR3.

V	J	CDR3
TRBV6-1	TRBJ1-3	CASSEDGSGGPGNTIYF
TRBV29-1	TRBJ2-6	CSVGGTGSGANVLTF
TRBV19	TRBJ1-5	CASSILGVRQGSSQPQHF
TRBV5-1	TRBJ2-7	CASSFTGQGYYEQYF
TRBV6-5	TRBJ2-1	CASTEGLAGGNEQFF
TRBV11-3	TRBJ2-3	CASSPRTSGNLTDTQYF
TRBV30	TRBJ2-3	CARAGDGPDTQYF
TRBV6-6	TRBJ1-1	CASSYSWETEAFF
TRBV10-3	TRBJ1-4	CAITAEGKEKLFF
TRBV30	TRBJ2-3	CAWSQGGAGDTQYF
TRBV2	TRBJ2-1	CASSVDRETVEQFF
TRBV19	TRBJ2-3	CASSTVGTGYQDTQYF
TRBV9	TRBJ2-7	CASSPRTSGSLYEQYF
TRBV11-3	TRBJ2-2	CASGRGGIGDTGELFF
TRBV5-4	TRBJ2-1	CASSLARGQYNEQFF
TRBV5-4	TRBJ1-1	CASSFDPPMNTEAFF
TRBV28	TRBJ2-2	CASSSGSTGELFF
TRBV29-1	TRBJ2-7	CSVRLAGGNEQYF
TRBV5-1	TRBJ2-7	CASSYGTGDYEQYF
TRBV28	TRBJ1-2	CASRDTGQGSRGYTF
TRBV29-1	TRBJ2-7	CSVEDPGEDYEQYF
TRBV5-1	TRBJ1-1	CASSSSGNTEAFF
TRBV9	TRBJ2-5	CASSVGPGGEVETQYF
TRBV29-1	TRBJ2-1	CSVEDGLNEQFF
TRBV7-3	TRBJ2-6	CASSAPLSGAVSSGANVLTF
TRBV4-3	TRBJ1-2	CASSQDRGQLYGYTF
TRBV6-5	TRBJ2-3	CASSLGGTQYF
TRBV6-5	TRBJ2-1	CASSRHLSYNEQFF
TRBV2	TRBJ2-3	CASSEWQGARTDTQYF
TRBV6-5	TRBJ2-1	CASSYSNWYGSNEQFF
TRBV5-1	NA	CASSSDARDYEQYF
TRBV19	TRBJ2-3	CASREVGSTDTQYF
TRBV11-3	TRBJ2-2	CASSLDPAAGELFF
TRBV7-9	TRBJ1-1	CASTLPIAGTEAFF
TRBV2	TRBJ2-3	CASSKGLAGARFYTDTQYF
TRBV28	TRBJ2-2	CASSFTAGQGAEDTGELFF
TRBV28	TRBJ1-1	CASSPSQGIGLAFF
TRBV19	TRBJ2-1	CASSMGTGVTEQFF
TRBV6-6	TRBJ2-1	CASSPPGGEQFF
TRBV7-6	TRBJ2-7	CASSLAGTGNDEQYF
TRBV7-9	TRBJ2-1	CASSRDGPNEQFF
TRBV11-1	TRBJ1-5	CASSPTRGQPQHF
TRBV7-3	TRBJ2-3	CASSLTGQGGTDTQYF
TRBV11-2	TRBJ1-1	CASSLRGTLNTEAFF
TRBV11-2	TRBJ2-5	CASSLGGGMETQYF
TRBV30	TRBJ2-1	CAWIGQVGHNEQFF
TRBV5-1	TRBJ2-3	CASSLALAATDTQYF
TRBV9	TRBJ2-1	CASSRDRSLDEQFF
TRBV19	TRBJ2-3	CASSRLGRGEADTQYF